These T cell receptor beta chains were read from a single sample in a study of blood T cells in healthy people across ages. Each CDR3 protein gets one entry after TCRdb re-called the 5' RACE reads with MiXCR. This repertoire shows about 1.4 million distinct CDR3 sequences, roughly 59% found once; its top ten account for about 6.7%. Input material: blood. These receptors were obtained from a man younger than 30 in good health. Both conserved end residues are part of each CDR3. D genes are given only for firm matches. Expanded clones get a size class; other rows say once, few or many, or leave the size out.

j_call: TRBJ2-1; v_call: TRBV27; clone_size: few; d_call: -; cdr3_nt: TGTGCCAGCAAGCGGCTGAGCTCCTACAATGAGCAGTTCTTC; cdr3_aa: CASKRLSSYNEQFF
j_call: TRBJ2-1; v_call: TRBV5-5; clone_size: -; d_call: -; cdr3_nt: TGTGCCAGCAGCTTGGGAGTCAGGGGGGAGTTCTTC; cdr3_aa: CASSLGVRGEFF
j_call: TRBJ2-1; v_call: TRBV10-3; clone_size: -; d_call: -; cdr3_nt: TGTGCCATCAGGGTGGGGGATGAGCAGTTCTTC; cdr3_aa: CAIRVGDEQFF
j_call: TRBJ2-7; v_call: TRBV5-1; clone_size: -; d_call: -; cdr3_nt: TGCGCCAGCAGCTTGGGGGGGTCGGGCGAGACCGTCTCCTACGAGCAGTACTTC; cdr3_aa: CASSLGGSGETVSYEQYF
j_call: TRBJ1-5; v_call: TRBV4-1; clone_size: -; d_call: -; cdr3_nt: TGCGCCAGCAGCCAAGAAGACAGATTAGGAAATCAGCCCCAGCATTTT; cdr3_aa: CASSQEDRLGNQPQHF
j_call: TRBJ2-5; v_call: TRBV14; clone_size: -; d_call: -; cdr3_nt: TGTGCCAGCCAAAGTGGCCAGCAGTGTGTCCAGTACTTC; cdr3_aa: CASQSGQQCVQYF
j_call: TRBJ2-1; v_call: TRBV20-1; clone_size: -; d_call: TRBD2; cdr3_nt: TGCAGTGCTAGTGAACTAGCGAGGAGTAGCGATGAGCAGTTCTTC; cdr3_aa: CSASELARSSDEQFF
j_call: TRBJ2-7; v_call: TRBV9; clone_size: -; d_call: TRBD2; cdr3_nt: TGTGCCAGCAGCGTCTCCGGGACTAGCGATACCAAGGGGGAGCAGTACTTC; cdr3_aa: CASSVSGTSDTKGEQYF
j_call: TRBJ2-3; v_call: TRBV11-2; clone_size: -; d_call: -; cdr3_nt: TGTGCCAACAGCTTAGAGGGCGGAGGAGAGTATTTT; cdr3_aa: CANSLEGGGEYF
j_call: TRBJ2-6; v_call: TRBV29-1; clone_size: -; d_call: -; cdr3_nt: TGCAGCGTTGTAGTGGGGGCGGAGGGGGCCAACGTCCTGACTTTC; cdr3_aa: CSVVVGAEGANVLTF
j_call: TRBJ2-7; v_call: TRBV27; clone_size: -; d_call: TRBD1; cdr3_nt: TGTGCCAGCAGCTTAGCAGGACAGGGGGGGTACGAGCAGTACTTC; cdr3_aa: CASSLAGQGGYEQYF
j_call: TRBJ2-7; v_call: TRBV12-3/TRBV12-4; clone_size: few; d_call: TRBD1; cdr3_nt: TGTGCCAGCAGCCCGACGGGACAGGAGTACGAGCAGTACTTC; cdr3_aa: CASSPTGQEYEQYF
j_call: TRBJ2-7; v_call: TRBV29-1; clone_size: -; d_call: TRBD2; cdr3_nt: TGCAGCGTTGCCGGGACTAGCGGGAGATCCTACGAGCAGTACTTC; cdr3_aa: CSVAGTSGRSYEQYF
j_call: TRBJ2-3; v_call: TRBV27; clone_size: -; d_call: TRBD1; cdr3_nt: TGTGCCAGCAGTGCACAGGGGTATCGCACAGATACGCAGTATTTT; cdr3_aa: CASSAQGYRTDTQYF
j_call: TRBJ2-1; v_call: TRBV4-2; clone_size: -; d_call: -; cdr3_nt: TGTGCCAGCAGCCAACACCCAGCGGAAAATGAGCAGTTCTTC; cdr3_aa: CASSQHPAENEQFF
j_call: TRBJ2-7; v_call: TRBV28; clone_size: once; d_call: TRBD1; cdr3_nt: TGTGCCAGCAAGGACAGGGGGGTCGGCGAGCAGTACTTC; cdr3_aa: CASKDRGVGEQYF
j_call: TRBJ2-7; v_call: TRBV4-2; clone_size: -; d_call: TRBD1; cdr3_nt: TGTGCCAGCAGCCCCGGACAGGGATTGATTGGGGAGGCCTACGAGCAGTACTTC; cdr3_aa: CASSPGQGLIGEAYEQYF
j_call: TRBJ2-5; v_call: TRBV10-3; clone_size: few; d_call: TRBD2; cdr3_nt: TGTGCCATCAGTGCCATCCCTAGCGGGAGTGAAGAGACCCAGTACTTC; cdr3_aa: CAISAIPSGSEETQYF
j_call: TRBJ2-7; v_call: TRBV7-9; clone_size: -; d_call: TRBD1; cdr3_nt: TGTGCCAGCAGCGAGGGGACAGTAAGGGACGAGCAGTACTTC; cdr3_aa: CASSEGTVRDEQYF
j_call: TRBJ2-4; v_call: TRBV7-9; clone_size: -; d_call: -; cdr3_nt: TGTGCCAGCAGCTTAGAGGGAGAGGAGTACTTC; cdr3_aa: CASSLEGEEYF
j_call: TRBJ2-1; v_call: TRBV12-3/TRBV12-4; clone_size: -; d_call: TRBD2; cdr3_nt: TGTGCCAGCACCCTTTCCGGGACTAGAGTGAATGAGCAGTTCTTC; cdr3_aa: CASTLSGTRVNEQFF
j_call: TRBJ2-1; v_call: TRBV5-5; clone_size: -; d_call: -; cdr3_nt: TGTGCCAGCAGCTGGAGGGATCAAACCGTCAATGAGCAGTTCTTC; cdr3_aa: CASSWRDQTVNEQFF
j_call: TRBJ1-1; v_call: TRBV6-5; clone_size: -; d_call: TRBD1; cdr3_nt: TGTGCCAGCAGCCGATACCAGGGACAGACATACACTGAAGCTTTCTTT; cdr3_aa: CASSRYQGQTYTEAFF
j_call: TRBJ2-5; v_call: TRBV29-1; clone_size: -; d_call: -; cdr3_nt: TGCAGCCTTGGGGCGGGGCAAGAGACCCAGTACTTC; cdr3_aa: CSLGAGQETQYF
j_call: TRBJ2-3; v_call: TRBV20-1; clone_size: -; d_call: -; cdr3_nt: TGCAGTGCTAGAGAATGGGTCAGGCTTAGCACAGATACGCAGTATTTT; cdr3_aa: CSAREWVRLSTDTQYF
j_call: TRBJ1-2; v_call: TRBV27; clone_size: -; d_call: -; cdr3_nt: TGTGCCAGCAGTTTATCCAGTACTAACTATGGCTACACCTTC; cdr3_aa: CASSLSSTNYGYTF
j_call: TRBJ2-3; v_call: TRBV28; clone_size: -; d_call: -; cdr3_nt: TGTGCCAGCAGTTACGGTTATCGGGATACGCAGTATTTT; cdr3_aa: CASSYGYRDTQYF
j_call: TRBJ2-1; v_call: TRBV5-1; clone_size: -; d_call: TRBD2; cdr3_nt: TGCGCCAGCAGCTTGAGTCAGTTTGGGGGGGATGAGCAGTTCTTC; cdr3_aa: CASSLSQFGGDEQFF
j_call: TRBJ2-7; v_call: TRBV6-5; clone_size: -; d_call: -; cdr3_nt: TGTGCCACCAGAAAGGGTACCTACGAGCAGTACTTC; cdr3_aa: CATRKGTYEQYF
j_call: TRBJ2-3; v_call: TRBV18; clone_size: few; d_call: -; cdr3_nt: TGTGCCAGCAGTCCCCAATCCACAGATACGCAGTATTTT; cdr3_aa: CASSPQSTDTQYF
j_call: TRBJ2-5; v_call: TRBV24-1; clone_size: -; d_call: -; cdr3_nt: TGTGCCACCAGTGATTCCAAAACCATACGTCAAGAAGAGACCCAGTACTTC; cdr3_aa: CATSDSKTIRQEETQYF
j_call: TRBJ2-7; v_call: TRBV12-3/TRBV12-4; clone_size: few; d_call: -; cdr3_nt: TGTGCCAGCAGTCCCCGAGTACGCGACTACGAGCAGTACTTC; cdr3_aa: CASSPRVRDYEQYF
j_call: TRBJ2-1; v_call: TRBV4-1; clone_size: once; d_call: TRBD2; cdr3_nt: TGCGCCAGCAGCCAGCCATCAGCGGGGTCCTCCTACAATGAGCAGTTCTTC; cdr3_aa: CASSQPSAGSSYNEQFF
j_call: TRBJ2-3; v_call: TRBV15; clone_size: -; d_call: -; cdr3_nt: TGTGCCACCAGCCCCGTTAGCGGTTCCACAGATACGCAGTATTTT; cdr3_aa: CATSPVSGSTDTQYF
j_call: TRBJ2-1; v_call: TRBV6-1; clone_size: few; d_call: TRBD1; cdr3_nt: TGTGCCAGCAGTGGGCCGGGACAGGGTCTCCGGGATGAGCAGTTCTTC; cdr3_aa: CASSGPGQGLRDEQFF
j_call: TRBJ2-3; v_call: TRBV25-1; clone_size: few; d_call: TRBD2; cdr3_nt: TGTGCCAGCAGTGAATTTGGGCTAGCGGGAGGTACAGATACGCAGTATTTT; cdr3_aa: CASSEFGLAGGTDTQYF
j_call: TRBJ2-5; v_call: TRBV15; clone_size: once; d_call: -; cdr3_nt: TGTGCCACCAGCACCCCCGAGGAGACCCAGTACTTC; cdr3_aa: CATSTPEETQYF
j_call: TRBJ2-4; v_call: TRBV6-1; clone_size: -; d_call: TRBD2; cdr3_nt: TGTGCCAGCAGTGTGATAGCGGGAGGCCCGGGTAACATTCAGTACTTC; cdr3_aa: CASSVIAGGPGNIQYF
j_call: TRBJ2-1; v_call: TRBV12-3/TRBV12-4; clone_size: -; d_call: TRBD2; cdr3_nt: TGTGCCAGCAGTCCGACCGGGACTAGCTATTACAATGAGCAGTTCTTC; cdr3_aa: CASSPTGTSYYNEQFF
j_call: TRBJ2-5; v_call: TRBV7-8; clone_size: -; d_call: -; cdr3_nt: TGTGCCAGCAGCTTAGGCGCGGGCTTTCAAGAGACCCAGTACTTC; cdr3_aa: CASSLGAGFQETQYF
j_call: TRBJ2-1; v_call: TRBV29-1; clone_size: -; d_call: -; cdr3_nt: TGCAGCGTTGAGACTGGGAAGTTCTTC; cdr3_aa: CSVETGKFF
j_call: TRBJ1-1; v_call: TRBV29-1; clone_size: few; d_call: -; cdr3_nt: TGCGCCGGAGTAGAAGTGGCTATGAACACTGAAGCTTTCTTT; cdr3_aa: CAGVEVAMNTEAFF
j_call: TRBJ1-2; v_call: TRBV9; clone_size: -; d_call: -; cdr3_nt: TGTGCCAGCAGCGTACGGGGGTCTAGCTATGGCTACACCTTC; cdr3_aa: CASSVRGSSYGYTF
j_call: TRBJ2-1; v_call: TRBV6-2/TRBV6-3; clone_size: -; d_call: TRBD2; cdr3_nt: TGTGCCAGCAGTTACGGAGCGGGACCCTCCCACAATGAGCAGTTCTTC; cdr3_aa: CASSYGAGPSHNEQFF
j_call: TRBJ1-2; v_call: TRBV5-1; clone_size: -; d_call: TRBD1; cdr3_nt: TGCGCCAGCAGCTCACCGGGACAGGAGTATGGCTACACCTTC; cdr3_aa: CASSSPGQEYGYTF
j_call: TRBJ2-3; v_call: TRBV3-1; clone_size: -; d_call: -; cdr3_nt: TGTGCCAGCAGCCAAGATCCGGCGTACACAGATACGCAGTATTTT; cdr3_aa: CASSQDPAYTDTQYF
j_call: TRBJ1-4; v_call: TRBV29-1; clone_size: -; d_call: -; cdr3_nt: TGCAGCGTTGCTGGGGGGGCTAATGAAAAACTGTTTTTT; cdr3_aa: CSVAGGANEKLFF
j_call: TRBJ1-2; v_call: TRBV6-6; clone_size: -; d_call: TRBD1; cdr3_nt: TGTGCCAGCAGTTACGGTCCAGGGGCCAGGGGGGGCTACACCTTC; cdr3_aa: CASSYGPGARGGYTF
j_call: TRBJ2-2; v_call: TRBV12-3/TRBV12-4; clone_size: -; d_call: -; cdr3_nt: TGTGCCAGCATTCCAAGGGAGGGGGGAAAGAACACCGAGGAGCTGTTTTTT; cdr3_aa: CASIPREGGKNTEELFF
j_call: TRBJ2-3; v_call: TRBV10-3; clone_size: few; d_call: TRBD2; cdr3_nt: TGTGCCATCAGGACTAGCGGGACGATAGATACGCAGTATTTT; cdr3_aa: CAIRTSGTIDTQYF
j_call: TRBJ2-3; v_call: TRBV20-1; clone_size: -; d_call: -; cdr3_nt: TGCAGTGCTCTTTTTAGCAGGGGGGCGACAGATACGCAGTATTTT; cdr3_aa: CSALFSRGATDTQYF
j_call: TRBJ1-1; v_call: TRBV25-1; clone_size: -; d_call: -; cdr3_nt: TGTGCCAGCAGTGAATATCAGAGACCGAACACTGAAGCTTTCTTT; cdr3_aa: CASSEYQRPNTEAFF
j_call: TRBJ2-3; v_call: TRBV11-2; clone_size: many; d_call: TRBD1; cdr3_nt: TGTGCCAGCAGCCCCTCTAGCTGGGACAGGGATACAGATACGCAGTATTTT; cdr3_aa: CASSPSSWDRDTDTQYF
j_call: TRBJ2-3; v_call: TRBV7-2; clone_size: -; d_call: TRBD1; cdr3_nt: TGTGCCAGCAGACAACCGGGACAGGGCAGTCCAGATACGCAGTATTTT; cdr3_aa: CASRQPGQGSPDTQYF
j_call: TRBJ1-4; v_call: TRBV6-5; clone_size: -; d_call: TRBD1; cdr3_nt: TGTGCCAGCAGTAGTCTCCAGGGGGCTAATGAAAAACCGTTTTTT; cdr3_aa: CASSSLQGANEKPFF
j_call: TRBJ1-1; v_call: TRBV27; clone_size: -; d_call: TRBD1; cdr3_nt: TGTGCCAGCAGTCCATTCAGGGGGAGCACTGAAGCTTTCTTT; cdr3_aa: CASSPFRGSTEAFF
j_call: TRBJ1-2; v_call: TRBV7-9; clone_size: -; d_call: TRBD1; cdr3_nt: TGTGCCAGCAGCTGGATACAGGGGGGATATGGCTACACCTTC; cdr3_aa: CASSWIQGGYGYTF
j_call: TRBJ2-7; v_call: TRBV7-2; clone_size: -; d_call: -; cdr3_nt: TGTGCCAGCAGCTCAACCAGGGGAAATGAGCAGTACTTC; cdr3_aa: CASSSTRGNEQYF
j_call: TRBJ2-4; v_call: TRBV7-2; clone_size: -; d_call: TRBD1; cdr3_nt: TGTGCCAGCGTATCCCGGACAGGGCCTCTAGCCAAAAACATTCAGTACTTC; cdr3_aa: CASVSRTGPLAKNIQYF